These T cell receptor beta chains were read from a single sample in a study of T cell responses to AZD1222 COVID-19 vaccine. Sequencing was performed with immunoSEQ multiplex PCR; in TCRdb, only in-frame clones are kept and a portion is missing. The sample comprises roughly 270,000 clones, almost 95% of which are singletons, and around 0.5% rests with the top ten. This material consisted of peripheral blood, taken 28 days after the second AZD1222 dose. The receptors originated from an adult who received the AZD1222 COVID-19 vaccine. CDR3s include the opening cysteine and the closing phenylalanine or tryptophan. A D gene is named only where the DNA matches it firmly. The size entry is marked missing in some rows and otherwise reads once, few, many or a size class.

J | size | V | D | CDR3
TRBJ2-7 | . | TRBV2 | . | CASRSYYEQYF
TRBJ2-2 | . | TRBV19 | TRBD1 | CASSPLGQGNTGELFF
TRBJ1-6 | . | TRBV28 | TRBD1 | CASRPGQGTYNSPLHF
TRBJ1-1 | . | TRBV9 | . | CASSPDRMNTEAFF
TRBJ2-5 | . | TRBV20-1 | . | CSASSRVFQETQYF
TRBJ2-2 | . | TRBV27 | TRBD2 | CASSRGLAGGPAGELFF
TRBJ1-2 | . | TRBV3-1/TRBV3-2 | . | CASSQKRAGGYTF
TRBJ1-6 | . | TRBV4-3 | TRBD1 | CASSQDRYPGGSPLHF
TRBJ2-1 | few | TRBV5-6 | . | CASSFGPGGSYNEQFF
TRBJ2-7 | . | TRBV2 | TRBD2 | CASSEEASGFYEQYF
TRBJ1-6 | few | TRBV4-1 | . | CASSLLPAINNSPLHF
TRBJ1-2 | . | TRBV6-1 | TRBD1 | CASSEATQGGYNGYTF
TRBJ1-2 | . | TRBV28 | . | CASSFLRQDSYGYTF
TRBJ1-2 | . | TRBV12-3/TRBV12-4 | . | CASIPVGSYGYTF
TRBJ1-1 | . | TRBV12-3/TRBV12-4 | . | CASSLNSEAFF
TRBJ1-1 | . | TRBV2 | . | CASSAGIYTEAFF
TRBJ2-3 | . | TRBV30 | . | CAWSVARPGTQYF
TRBJ1-1 | once | TRBV2 | . | CATRRKDAQSTEAFF
TRBJ1-2 | . | TRBV5-1 | . | CASSLAVAADGYTF
TRBJ2-7 | few | TRBV7-2 | . | CASSPGLSSYEQYF
TRBJ2-3 | . | TRBV11-2 | TRBD2 | CASSLELAGEVTQYF
TRBJ1-6 | . | TRBV7-2 | . | CASSLDYSRAISPLHF
TRBJ1-6 | . | TRBV2 | TRBD1 | CASSDRGNSPLHF
TRBJ1-6 | . | TRBV5-1 | . | CASSLDISSYNSPLHF
TRBJ2-1 | . | TRBV6-5 | . | CASSQGRVNEQFF
TRBJ1-3 | few | TRBV5-6 | . | CASSLGRRGNTIYF
TRBJ2-1 | . | TRBV7-3 | . | CASSFLAASSYNEQFF
TRBJ2-3 | . | TRBV7-9 | TRBD2 | CASSLGLAGGPDGTDTQYF
TRBJ2-6 | . | TRBV10-3 | . | CAIRRSVADSGANVLTF
TRBJ1-4 | . | TRBV3-1/TRBV3-2 | . | CASSQPPDGGCEKLFF
TRBJ1-2 | . | TRBV10-2 | . | CASSESREVDGYTF
TRBJ2-7 | . | TRBV18 | . | CASSPAAGRKIF
TRBJ2-5 | . | TRBV4-2 | TRBD2 | CASSQGGGETQYF
TRBJ1-1 | once | TRBV4-1 | . | CASSRESEGGTEAFF
TRBJ2-7 | . | TRBV28 | TRBD1 | CASSSPGQGALDEQYF
TRBJ1-3 | . | TRBV7-2 | . | CASSLVGGTNTIYF
TRBJ2-7 | . | TRBV7-2 | . | CASSLIGFSPGYEQYF
TRBJ2-5 | . | TRBV24-1 | TRBD2 | CATSGLAGFQETQYF
TRBJ1-1 | . | TRBV9 | . | CASSLGGGRNTEAFF
TRBJ1-3 | . | TRBV18 | . | CASSDRSPQGRPGNTIYF
TRBJ1-5 | . | TRBV27 | . | CATQSYRERDQPQHF
TRBJ1-1 | . | TRBV6-5 | TRBD1 | CASSYSRGGRTEAFF
TRBJ1-2 | . | TRBV10-3 | . | CAIRSTGGEGYTF
TRBJ2-3 | . | TRBV7-8 | . | CASRRGADTQYF
TRBJ1-3 | . | TRBV21-1 | . | CASSTREPFESGGNTIYF
TRBJ1-1 | . | TRBV6-4 | TRBD1 | CAKTDRENTEAFF
TRBJ1-3 | . | TRBV6-1 | . | CASSEVPWPRDTIYF
TRBJ2-7 | . | TRBV11-2 | TRBD2 | CASSLKGGGSGEQYF
TRBJ2-7 | . | TRBV7-8 | . | CASSLEGGLRSYEQYF
TRBJ2-1 | . | TRBV7-2 | . | CASSLTRSNYNEQFF
TRBJ2-7 | . | TRBV5-8 | . | CASSLGQADSYEQYF
TRBJ2-7 | . | TRBV6-5 | . | CATSSGFEQYF